The 31 T cell receptor beta chains listed next were all sequenced from one sample in a study of T cell changes during pregnancy in multiple sclerosis. TCRdb's table, derived via immunoSEQ multiplex PCR, lists solely in-frame clones and lacks some. The sample lists fewer than 80,000 clones; 80% to 90% were seen once. The specimen was peripheral blood, collected in the first trimester of pregnancy. These receptors all stem from a female donor in good health, enrolled as a control in a pregnancy study.

The gene calls are TRBV19 and TRBJ1-2, with no clear D. V was shortened by 7 bases and J by 4 bases, with 13 bases between the two germline ends. This CDR3 is built from 13 residues. Germline loops: CDR1 LNHDA, CDR2 SQIVND (reference sequence). The CDR3 sequence: CASIREEGYGYTF. The CDR3 nucleotides read TGTGCCAGTATTAGGGAGGAAGGCTATGGCTACACCTTC.

The V gene is TRBV6-5, the J gene TRBJ2-6; 7 bases fit TRBD1. The ends lost 6 bases at V and 2 bases at J; junction bases unmatched: 4. Germline values: CDR1 MNHEY, CDR2 SVGAGI. The CDR3 loop spans 15 amino acids. The CDR3 nucleotides read TGTGCCAGCAGCCTGACAGGGACTGGGGCCAACGTCCTGACTTTC. Its protein is CASSLTGTGANVLTF.

The chain employs TRBV20-1 and TRBJ1-2, with no clear D. V dropped 1 base and J dropped 6 bases, with 6 bases sitting between them. Germline CDR1 DFQATT, CDR2 SNEGSKA (reference sequence). This CDR3 has 11 residues. The CDR3 coding sequence is TGCAGTGCTAGAGGGCAAGATGGCTACACCTTC. Translated, it gives CSARGQDGYTF.

This chain joins TRBV7-2 and TRBJ1-1; D might be TRBD1 (5 bases). The CDR3 has 14 amino acids. Germline CDR1 SGHTA, CDR2 FQGNSA. Trimming removed 2 bases at V and 5 bases at J, with 12 bases between. DNA for the CDR3: TGTGCCAGCAGCTTATCACCAGGGATAACTGAAGCTTTCTTT. Residues: CASSLSPGITEAFF. Using reference TRBV7-2 and TRBJ1-1 for the parts outside the CDR3, the full variable domain is GAGVSQSPSNKVTEKGKDVELRCDPISGHTALYWYRQSLGQGLEFLIYFQGNSAPDKSGLPSDRFSAERTGGSVSTLTIQRTQQEDSAVYLCASSLSPGITEAFFGQGTRLTVV.

The J gene is TRBJ2-3, the V gene TRBV10-3; 9 bases are a match to TRBD2. Germline V lookup: CDR1 ENHRY, CDR2 SYGVKD. The CDR3 has 17 residues. V gave up 0 bases and J gave up 5 bases; unmatched junction bases: 9. The DNA of the CDR3 is TGTGCCATCAGTGAGTCGATTCCTAGCGGGACTAGAGATACGCAGTATTTT. It is translated as CAISESIPSGTRDTQYF.

This clone was picked up many times. The V call is TRBV18, the J call TRBJ2-7; unclear D gene. The CDR3 has 13 amino acids. The germline gives CDR1 KGHSH, CDR2 LQKENI. Trimming removed 0 bases from V and 6 bases from J, with 9 bases in between. In nucleotides, the CDR3 is TGTGCCAGCTCACCACCGACAATCAGCGAGCAGTACTTC. This encodes CASSPPTISEQYF.

The chain links TRBV9 to TRBJ2-5, with 12 bases identical to TRBD1. Trimming cost V 0 bases and J 5 bases; bases outside gene matches: 8. This CDR3 has 17 amino acids. Per germline, CDR1 SGDLS and CDR2 YYNGEE. DNA of the CDR3: TGTGCCAGCAGCGTAGGGTTGTGGGACAGGGGGCACGAGACCCAGTACTTC. Translation: CASSVGLWDRGHETQYF.

The J gene is TRBJ2-1, the V gene TRBV19; 9 bases are shared with TRBD2. Germline V lookup: CDR1 LNHDA, CDR2 SQIVND (reference sequence). The CDR3 contains 17 residues. V gave up 6 bases and J gave up 7 bases; unmatched junction bases: 16. The CDR3 spells CASRAYRLAAGGNEQFF. The DNA for the CDR3 is TGTGCCAGTAGGGCCTACCGACTAGCGGCCGGAGGGAATGAGCAGTTCTTC.

The chain combines TRBV29-1 with TRBJ2-3; 11 nucleotides match TRBD2. The CDR3 sequence is 16 residues long. Per the germline V gene, CDR1 is SQVTM and CDR2 is ANQGSEA. The ends lost 5 bases at V and 0 bases at J; junction bases unmatched: 7. The CDR3 DNA reads TGCAGCGTTTGTACTAGCGGGGGCAGAAGCACAGATACGCAGTATTTT. Protein sequence: CSVCTSGGRSTDTQYF.

This chain links TRBV7-9 with TRBJ2-3; 12 bases match TRBD2. With V trimmed by 2 bases and J by 5 bases, 2 bases remained unmatched. Germline CDR1 and CDR2: SEHNR and FQNEAQ (reference sequence). The CDR3 is 15 residues long. The chain's CDR3 is CASSLLAGGKDTQYF. The CDR3 DNA reads TGTGCCAGCAGCTTACTAGCGGGGGGGAAAGATACGCAGTATTTT.

V usage is TRBV28 and J usage is TRBJ1-2; no firm D call. Germline V gene sequence: CDR1 MDHEN, CDR2 SYDVKM. The CDR3 runs 15 residues. The V and J ends lost 6 bases and 4 bases respectively, with 18 bases between them. The CDR3 protein is CASSRPGRAFYGYTF. The DNA for the CDR3 is TGTGCCAGCAGCCGTCCGGGGAGGGCCTTCTATGGCTACACCTTC.

In this sample, this clone turned up a few times. The J gene is TRBJ1-2, the V gene TRBV6-5, with TRBD1 as a possible D gene (5 bases). CDR3 length equals 14 residues. V was pared by 1 base and J by 3 bases, with 9 bases between. Germline V gene sequence: CDR1 MNHEY, CDR2 SVGAGI. CDR3 nucleotide sequence: TGTGCCAGCAGTTACTTGGGGGGTTACTATGGCTACACCTTC. Its protein is CASSYLGGYYGYTF.

The genes are TRBV6-5 and TRBJ1-2, with 8 bases aligning to TRBD1. With 3 bases clipped from V and 4 bases from J, the junction kept 7 bases outside the gene matches. The CDR3 sequence is 15 residues long. Germline CDR1 reads MNHEY; CDR2 reads SVGAGI. DNA of the CDR3: TGTGCCAGCAGTTATTCCGACAGGGGTCCCTATGGCTACACCTTC. Translated, it gives CASSYSDRGPYGYTF.

The chain combines TRBV7-9 with TRBJ2-3; TRBD2 agrees at 8 bases. CDR3 length: 14 amino acids. From germline, CDR1 is SEHNR and CDR2 FQNEAQ (reference sequence). V was pared by 2 bases and J by 5 bases, with 3 bases of the junction left unmatched. This chain's CDR3 is CASSLTGGQDTQYF. As DNA, the CDR3 is TGTGCCAGCAGCTTAACGGGGGGGCAAGATACGCAGTATTTT.

This rearrangement joins TRBV4-1 to TRBJ1-1; D gene uncertain. This CDR3 has 16 residues. Per the germline V gene, CDR1 is MGHRA and CDR2 is YSYEKL. Trimming shortened V by 0 bases and J by 2 bases, and 13 bases separated the two germline ends. The CDR3: CASSQERVRKNTEAFF. The CDR3 DNA reads as TGCGCCAGCAGCCAAGAGAGGGTAAGAAAAAACACTGAAGCTTTCTTT.

As concerns this clone: Given a much more abundant clone one base away, this may be a read error. The chain couples TRBV6-4 to TRBJ2-3; a possible D gene is TRBD2 (6 bases). The CDR3 totals 13 residues. Trimming took 5 bases from V and 0 from J, leaving 6 bases between them. CDR1 and CDR2 (germline): MRHNA, SNTAGT. This CDR3 reads CASSSGSTDTQYF. The CDR3 region has the DNA TGTGCCAGCAGTAGCGGGAGCACAGATACGCAGTATTTT.

V and J are TRBV6-1 and TRBJ1-3, with D perhaps TRBD1 (6 bases). V lost 2 bases, J lost 3 bases, and 11 bases lay in between. Germline CDR1 MNHNS, CDR2 SASEGT. This CDR3 contains 15 residues. The CDR3 here is CASSEWGQLGNTIYF. The CDR3 nucleotides read TGTGCCAGCAGTGAATGGGGGCAGCTTGGAAACACCATATATTTT.

V usage is TRBV19 and J usage is TRBJ2-5; 8 bases align to TRBD2. The CDR3 is 16 residues long. The V gene's germline CDR1 is LNHDA and CDR2 SQIVND (reference sequence). The trim removed 3 bases at V and 4 bases at J, leaving 10 bases unmatched. CDR3 in amino acids: CASSIRGGLGGETQYF. As DNA, the CDR3 is TGTGCCAGTAGTATTCGGGGGGGATTAGGAGGAGAGACCCAGTACTTC.

The chain links TRBV28 to TRBJ1-1; 8 positions agree with TRBD1. V lost 7 bases to trimming and J lost 8 bases; unmatched junction nucleotides: 18. Per germline, CDR1 MDHEN and CDR2 SYDVKM. This CDR3 is 16 amino acids long. CDR3 residues: CASNPTGSGGLSEAFF. The CDR3 region has the DNA TGTGCCAGCAATCCGACTGGGTCAGGGGGCTTATCCGAAGCTTTCTTT.

As DNA, the CDR3 is TGTGCCAGCGATTATAACAGGGGACTGTACTTC. This translates into CASDYNRGLYF. This chain links TRBV25-1 with TRBJ2-5; weak D call: TRBD1 (7 bases). Germline assignment: CDR1 MGHDK and CDR2 SYGVNS. Trimming shortened V by 8 bases and J by 13 bases, and 17 bases separated the two germline ends. The CDR3 is made up of 11 amino acids.

The chain combines TRBV11-3 with TRBJ2-2; 12 bases fit TRBD1. The CDR3 is 16 residues long. Per germline, CDR1 SGHNT and CDR2 YENEEA. V gave up 5 bases and J gave up 7 bases; unmatched junction bases: 8. The CDR3 DNA reads TGTGCCAGCAGCCCACGGGACAGGGGGCTTGGCGGGGAGCTGTTTTTT. Protein sequence: CASSPRDRGLGGELFF.

The count of this clone is one. The chain joins TRBV5-6 to TRBJ1-4, with no clear D. Trimming pared 4 bases from V and 3 bases from J, leaving 10 bases between. Germline V gene lookup returns CDR1 SGHDT and CDR2 YYEEEE. This CDR3 contains 14 residues. CDR3 in amino acids: CASSVIASNEKLFF. The CDR3 DNA is TGTGCCAGCAGCGTAATAGCTTCTAATGAAAAACTGTTTTTT.

The chain is built from TRBV9 and TRBJ2-5; D not resolved. The CDR3 is 13 residues long. Germline CDR1 SGDLS, CDR2 YYNGEE. Trimming took off 0 bases at V and 3 bases at J, with 6 bases between the two ends. As DNA, the CDR3 is TGTGCCAGCAGCGTAGGGTCAGAAGAGACCCAGTACTTC. This encodes CASSVGSEETQYF.

For the CDR3, the DNA is TGTGCCAGCAGCTCCGGGACAGGGATTGAGACCCAGTACTTC. Residues: CASSSGTGIETQYF. The V gene is TRBV5-8, the J gene TRBJ2-5, with 9 bases aligning to TRBD1. The CDR3 is 14 amino acids. Germline loops: CDR1 SGHTS, CDR2 YDEGEE. V shed 3 bases and J 5 bases; nucleotides not matched to a gene: 5.

The V gene is TRBV5-1, the J gene TRBJ1-4; D might be TRBD1 (6 bases). With 1 base removed from V and 10 bases from J, the gap between germline ends came to 14 bases. This CDR3 has 14 amino acids. In germline, CDR1 is SGHRS, CDR2 YFSETQ. This CDR3 is CASSLYREGGKLFF. The CDR3 DNA follows: TGCGCCAGCAGCTTGTACAGGGAGGGGGGAAAACTGTTTTTT.

V and J are TRBV29-1 and TRBJ1-2; 7 bases are shared with TRBD1. V lost 2 bases and J lost 5; bases outside the gene matches: 14. This CDR3 is 16 amino acids long. CDR1 and CDR2 from the germline V gene are SQVTM and ANQGSEA. The CDR3 loop is CSVERKGAMVSYGYTF. The CDR3 region has the DNA TGCAGCGTTGAAAGGAAGGGGGCAATGGTATCGTATGGCTACACCTTC.

The V gene is TRBV27, the J gene TRBJ2-7; TRBD1 matches 8 bases. This CDR3 has 15 amino acids. J lost 3 bases, V lost 7 bases, and 11 bases had no gene match. Germline CDR1 MNHEY, CDR2 SMNVEV (reference sequence). The chain's CDR3 is CASIRSGTGFYEQYF. The CDR3 region has the DNA TGTGCCAGCATCAGGTCCGGGACAGGCTTCTACGAGCAGTACTTC.

The chain recombines TRBV12-2 with TRBJ2-7; the D segment call TRBD2 is taken from the table without a DNA check. TRBV12-2 is a known pseudogene. CDR3 length equals 16 residues. As DNA, the CDR3 is TGTGCAAGTCGCTTCGAGTTGCCCCCTAACTCGTACGAGCAGTACTTC. The encoded protein is CASRFELPPNSYEQYF.

The chain couples TRBV18 to TRBJ1-1, with 9 positions matching TRBD1. The CDR3 is 15 amino acids. The V and J ends lost 4 bases and 4 bases, in that order; junction bases with no gene match: 7. Germline V gives CDR1 KGHSH, CDR2 LQKENI. The CDR3 here is CASSLLQGAGTEAFF. The CDR3 region has the DNA TGTGCCAGCTCACTTTTACAGGGGGCAGGCACTGAAGCTTTCTTT.

This clone was picked up a small number of times. The chain employs TRBV18 and TRBJ1-6; TRBD1 might be the D (5 bases). CDR3 length: 14 residues. Germline assignment: CDR1 KGHSH and CDR2 LQKENI. The V gene lost 2 bases and the J gene lost 9 bases, with 11 bases spanning the gap. As DNA, the CDR3 is TGTGCCAGCTCACCAGAAGGGGAGGGTTCACCCCTCCACTTT. This codes for CASSPEGEGSPLHF. Full variable domain (missing parts from reference TRBV18 and TRBJ1-6): NAGVMQNPRHLVRRRGQEARLRCSPMKGHSHVYWYRQLPEEGLKFMVYLQKENIIDESGMPKERFSAEFPKEGPSILRIQQVVRGDSAAYFCASSPEGEGSPLHFGNGTRLTVT.

V gene TRBV6-1 combines with J gene TRBJ1-4, with a tentative D call TRBD1 (6 bases). Germline CDR1 MNHNS, CDR2 SASEGT. This CDR3 comprises 15 residues. V lost 10 bases, J lost 0 bases, and 15 bases lay in between. Here the CDR3 reads CAIRGDAATNEKLFF. The CDR3 DNA follows: TGTGCCATCAGGGGAGACGCCGCAACTAATGAAAAACTGTTTTTT.